This is a list of T cell receptor beta chains from one sample in a study of radiation and T cells in renal cell carcinoma. Here immunoSEQ multiplex PCR was the method, and the copy in TCRdb shows in-frame clones only, minus some. The sample records tens of thousands of clones, approximately 86% being singletons. Sequenced material: blood, taken from a patient whose treatment included radiotherapy and nephrectomy. The receptors were sampled from a man aged 50 to 59 with renal cell carcinoma. The CDR3 runs from the conserved cysteine through the conserved F or W. Fields, in order: J gene, D gene, clone size, V gene, CDR3 protein, CDR3 DNA. The D gene is left open where the match is weak. Clone size is stated in some rows and not others, as once, few, many or a class when expanded.

TRBJ2-5 | NA | few | TRBV27 | CASSLSGGETQYF | TGTGCCAGCAGTTTATCAGGGGGAGAGACCCAGTACTTC
TRBJ1-5 | NA | few | TRBV21-1 | CASSETGGDQPQHF | TGTGCCAGCAGCGAAACAGGGGGGGATCAGCCCCAGCATTTT
TRBJ2-7 | NA | NA | TRBV12-5 | CASGLPSPPSIISYEQYF | TGTGCTAGTGGTTTGCCCTCGCCACCTAGCATTATCTCCTACGAGCAGTACTTC
TRBJ2-5 | NA | NA | TRBV30 | CAWSVTGKGVYETQYF | TGTGCCTGGAGTGTAACAGGGAAAGGGGTCTACGAGACCCAGTACTTC
TRBJ1-5 | NA | NA | TRBV30 | CAWTRRDRINQPQHF | TGTGCCTGGACTAGGAGAGACAGAATCAATCAGCCCCAGCATTTT
TRBJ1-2 | NA | NA | TRBV7-8 | CASSLTTVLNYGYTF | TGTGCCAGCAGCTTAACAACAGTCCTTAACTATGGCTACACCTTC
TRBJ2-7 | NA | NA | TRBV7-2 | CASSLSYPQYF | TGTGCCAGCAGCTTATCTTATCCACAGTACTTC
TRBJ2-3 | TRBD1 | NA | TRBV27 | CASSLNRGWDTQYF | TGTGCCAGCAGTTTAAACAGGGGCTGGGATACGCAGTATTTT
TRBJ1-6 | TRBD1 | NA | TRBV19 | CASSGTVNSPLHF | TGTGCCAGTAGCGGGACAGTCAATTCACCCCTCCACTTT
TRBJ1-5 | NA | few | TRBV9 | CASSVGGDRNQPQHF | TGTGCCAGCAGCGTAGGAGGGGACCGTAATCAGCCCCAGCATTTT
TRBJ2-7 | NA | few | TRBV6-1 | CASSEGVHSSYEQYF | TGTGCCAGCAGTGAAGGGGTGCACAGCTCCTACGAGCAGTACTTC
TRBJ1-6 | TRBD1 | NA | TRBV10-3 | CAIRGQGAENSPLHF | TGTGCCATCAGGGGACAGGGAGCGGAAAATTCACCCCTCCACTTT
TRBJ1-4 | NA | NA | TRBV5-6 | CASRDQGSNEKLFF | TGTGCCAGCAGAGACCAGGGGTCTAATGAAAAACTGTTTTTT
TRBJ2-5 | NA | NA | TRBV18 | CASSRRSEQETQYF | TGTGCCAGCTCACGAAGGTCGGAGCAAGAGACCCAGTACTTC
TRBJ2-1 | NA | NA | TRBV6-1 | CASSEGRSLWNEQFF | TGTGCCAGCAGTGAAGGCAGGTCCCTCTGGAATGAGCAGTTCTTC
TRBJ1-2 | NA | NA | TRBV5-1 | CASSPQAGSYGYTF | TGCGCCAGCAGTCCTCAGGCAGGTTCCTATGGCTACACCTTC
TRBJ2-3 | TRBD1 | NA | TRBV10-3 | CAISPRGQGAVASADTQYF | TGTGCCATCAGCCCCCGCGGGCAGGGGGCCGTTGCCTCGGCAGATACGCAGTATTTT
TRBJ1-2 | NA | NA | TRBV19 | CASSLTSYGYTF | TGTGCCAGTAGTCTGACCTCCTATGGCTACACCTTC
TRBJ2-5 | TRBD1 | NA | TRBV19 | CASSIGGQGETQYF | TGTGCCAGTAGTATAGGCGGACAGGGTGAAACCCAGTACTTC
TRBJ2-7 | NA | NA | TRBV2 | CASSPRRGDTSYEQYF | TGTGCCAGCAGTCCCAGGAGGGGGGACACCTCCTACGAGCAGTACTTC
TRBJ2-1 | NA | once | TRBV5-1 | CASSLALAMGNEQFF | TGCGCCAGCAGCTTGGCCCTAGCGATGGGCAATGAGCAGTTCTTC
TRBJ1-3 | NA | NA | TRBV9 | CASSAGPGDSGNTIYF | TGTGCCAGCAGCGCGGGACCTGGTGACTCTGGAAACACCATATATTTT
TRBJ2-7 | NA | NA | TRBV18 | CASSSPNAYEQYF | TGTGCCAGCTCGAGCCCGAATGCATACGAGCAGTACTTC